This TCR beta chain was profiled in a study of OX40 agonist ivuxolimab in advanced cancers. About the study: The drug used for patients, ivuxolimab, was an agonistic anti-OX40 (CD134) antibody. It was permissible to have had prior anti-PD-1, anti-PD-L1 or anti-CTLA-4 therapy, and about 40% had some. Findings of the study overall: Normalized T-cell clonal expansion was also low in some nonresponders. There were, on average, more expanded clones in CD8+ T cells than in CD4+.

Of note for this clone: The antigen is not known.

CDR3 length equals 14 residues. V was clipped by 6 bases and J by 4 bases, with 15 bases between them. Germline CDR1 is MGHDK and CDR2 is SYGVNS. The data were produced by immunoSEQ multiplex PCR, yet TCRdb's version contains in-frame clones alone and is incomplete. The data contain 85,000 to 130,000 clones, around nine tenths of them singletons. The sequence was obtained from an adult with an advanced solid tumor such as melanoma, head and neck, liver or kidney cancer. The chain recombines TRBV25-1 with TRBJ2-5, with a possible D match to TRBD1 (5 bases). Sequencing was performed on CD4+ or CD8+ T cells sorted from blood, taken in a trial of the OX40 agonist ivuxolimab. CDR3 bases: TGTGCCAGCAGCCAAACAGGCAGGTCAGAGACCCAGTACTTC. Amino acids: CASSQTGRSETQYF.